The rows below give T cell receptor beta chains drawn from one sample of a study of identical twins. TCRdb independently ran MiXCR on the 5' RACE reads; one entry per CDR3 protein. The sample includes about 720,000 distinct CDR3 sequences, more than 6.5% of them seen just once. The sample was also linked to a second study, of yellow fever vaccine responses in identical twins.

Sequenced sample: PBMCs. The receptors shown here come from a woman in her late teens or twenties in good health. Both conserved end residues are part of each CDR3. The D gene is left open where the match is weak. Not every row has a clone size; where given, it reads once, few, many or a size class.

>TRBJ2-7|TRBV20-1|many|14|TRBD2
CSARTSGSSYEQYF
TGCAGTGCCAGGACTAGCGGGAGTTCCTACGAGCAGTACTTC
>TRBJ1-4|TRBV6-5|NA|14|TRBD1
CASSSGQVGEKLFF
TGTGCCAGCAGTTCGGGACAGGTTGGAGAAAAACTGTTTTTT
>TRBJ1-1|TRBV5-6|many|12|NA
CASSFGKTEAFF
TGTGCCAGCAGCTTCGGTAAAACTGAAGCTTTCTTT
>TRBJ2-6|TRBV7-9|many|15|NA
CASSLVQSGANVLTF
TGTGCCAGCAGCCTAGTCCAGTCTGGGGCCAACGTCCTGACTTTC
>TRBJ2-5|TRBV2|many|16|TRBD2
CASSAGTSGREETQYF
TGTGCCAGCAGCGCCGGGACTAGCGGGAGGGAAGAGACCCAGTACTTC
>TRBJ2-1|TRBV5-1|few|18|TRBD1
CASSLWTGGPGTYNEQFF
TGCGCCAGCAGCTTGTGGACAGGGGGCCCCGGGACCTACAATGAGCAGTTCTTC
>TRBJ2-1|TRBV6-5|NA|12|NA
CASSLGYYEQFF
TGTGCCAGCAGTTTGGGCTACTATGAGCAGTTCTTC
>TRBJ2-7|TRBV28|NA|14|NA
CASSLGGALGEQYF
TGTGCCAGCAGTTTAGGGGGAGCCCTGGGAGAGCAGTACTTC
>TRBJ2-5|TRBV3-1|NA|15|NA
CASSSERLWGETQYF
TGTGCCAGCAGCTCCGAACGCCTTTGGGGGGAGACCCAGTACTTC
>TRBJ1-1|TRBV28|few|14|NA
CASSVDSVNTEAFF
TGTGCCAGCAGTGTGGACAGCGTGAACACTGAAGCTTTCTTT
>TRBJ1-2|TRBV4-1|once|15|TRBD1
CASSQGQGVAYGYTF
TGCGCCAGCAGCCAGGGACAGGGAGTGGCCTATGGCTACACCTTC
>TRBJ2-3|TRBV3-1|NA|16|TRBD1
CASSPRTGGWTDTQYF
TGTGCCAGCAGCCCGCGGACAGGGGGCTGGACAGATACGCAGTATTTT
>TRBJ1-2|TRBV28|NA|12|NA
CASRETYYGYTF
TGTGCCAGCAGAGAGACTTACTATGGCTACACCTTC
>TRBJ1-2|TRBV5-1|NA|11|NA
CASREGDGYTF
TGCGCCAGCAGGGAGGGGGATGGCTACACCTTC
>TRBJ2-3|TRBV20-1|many|17|TRBD2
CSARDFLSREGTDTQYF
TGCAGTGCTAGAGATTTCTTGTCTCGGGAGGGCACAGATACGCAGTATTTT
>TRBJ2-1|TRBV6-5|few|16|TRBD2
CASSYRGGLAHNEQFF
TGTGCCAGCAGTTACCGGGGGGGACTAGCACACAATGAGCAGTTCTTC
>TRBJ1-1|TRBV11-1|few|13|NA
CASSFFSDTEAFF
TGTGCCAGCAGCTTTTTTTCGGACACTGAAGCTTTCTTT
>TRBJ2-2|TRBV20-1|once|13|NA
CSARDPRPGELFF
TGCAGTGCTAGAGATCCGCGGCCCGGGGAGCTGTTTTTT
>TRBJ2-1|TRBV5-4|few|17|TRBD2
CASSLKREVLSYNEQFF
TGTGCCAGCAGCTTGAAGCGGGAGGTCCTCTCCTACAATGAGCAGTTCTTC
>TRBJ2-3|TRBV13|few|16|TRBD2
CASSSGTSGVTDTQYF
TGTGCCAGCAGCTCGGGGACTAGCGGAGTCACAGATACGCAGTATTTT
>TRBJ1-2|TRBV5-1|many|14|NA
CASSLSQGAYGYTF
TGCGCCAGCAGCTTGAGTCAGGGTGCCTATGGCTACACCTTC
>TRBJ2-6|TRBV15|NA|14|NA
CATSRASGANVLTF
TGTGCCACCAGCAGAGCGTCTGGGGCCAACGTCCTGACTTTC
>TRBJ1-6|TRBV11-2|many|17|NA
CASSSRGRDSYNSPLHF
TGTGCCAGCAGCTCGCGCGGGAGGGACTCCTATAATTCACCCCTCCACTTT
>TRBJ1-5|TRBV6-2/TRBV6-3|NA|14|NA
CASSLQYSNQPQHF
TGTGCCAGCAGTTTGCAGTATAGCAATCAGCCCCAGCATTTT
>TRBJ2-7|TRBV3-1|NA|16|TRBD2
CASSQDLPLAGAEQYF
TGTGCCAGCAGCCAAGATCTTCCACTAGCGGGAGCCGAGCAGTACTTC
>TRBJ1-4|TRBV5-1|few|14|TRBD1
CASSLGTGTAKLFF
TGCGCCAGCAGCTTGGGGACCGGGACAGCGAAACTGTTTTTT
>TRBJ2-7|TRBV20-1|NA|17|TRBD2
CSASSPFSGGSSYEQYF
TGCAGTGCGTCATCTCCTTTTAGCGGGGGGAGCTCCTACGAGCAGTACTTC
>TRBJ1-3|TRBV12-3/TRBV12-4|few|14|NA
CASKISISGNTIYF
TGTGCCAGCAAAATCAGCATCTCTGGAAACACCATATATTTT
>TRBJ2-7|TRBV5-1|NA|15|TRBD2
CASSLASAGGGEQYF
TGCGCCAGCAGCTTGGCTTCGGCGGGGGGTGGTGAGCAGTACTTC
>TRBJ1-1|TRBV6-5|many|15|NA
CASSYLGEVNTEAFF
TGTGCCAGCAGTTACTTAGGTGAAGTGAACACTGAAGCTTTCTTT
>TRBJ2-3|TRBV28|many|15|NA
CASSPSGGLTDTQYF
TGTGCCAGCAGCCCAAGTGGCGGGCTCACAGATACGCAGTATTTT
>TRBJ1-2|TRBV27|few|12|TRBD1
CASSSGQRGYTF
TGTGCCAGCAGTTCGGGACAGCGGGGCTACACCTTC
>TRBJ2-7|TRBV6-2/TRBV6-3|many|12|NA
CASSSQAYEQYF
TGTGCCAGCAGTTCTCAGGCCTACGAGCAGTACTTC
>TRBJ2-7|TRBV6-2/TRBV6-3|NA|14|TRBD1
CASSRTGVYHEQYF
TGTGCCAGCAGTCGGACAGGGGTCTACCACGAGCAGTACTTC
>TRBJ2-4|TRBV20-1|NA|17|TRBD2
CSAREATSGLAKNIQYF
TGCAGTGCTAGAGAAGCGACTAGCGGATTAGCCAAAAACATTCAGTACTTC
>TRBJ2-7|TRBV3-1|few|14|NA
CASSQGRTPLGQYF
TGTGCCAGCAGCCAAGGGAGGACGCCTTTGGGGCAGTACTTC
>TRBJ2-7|TRBV11-2|NA|14|NA
CASSLGQGTAEQYF
TGTGCCAGCAGCTTAGGCCAGGGGACCGCTGAGCAGTACTTC
>TRBJ2-7|TRBV20-1|many|14|NA
CSARGRQEADEQYF
TGCAGTGCTAGAGGCAGACAGGAAGCCGACGAGCAGTACTTC
>TRBJ2-3|TRBV24-1|NA|11|TRBD2
CATTITGGQYF
TGTGCCACTACAATCACGGGAGGGCAGTATTTT
>TRBJ2-1|TRBV24-1|few|13|NA
CATENGQSNEQFF
TGTGCCACCGAGAATGGACAGTCGAATGAGCAGTTCTTC
>TRBJ2-3|TRBV12-3/TRBV12-4|many|16|NA
CASSLGAGDSTDTQYF
TGTGCCAGCAGTTTGGGGGCAGGGGATAGCACAGATACGCAGTATTTT
>TRBJ2-1|TRBV20-1|NA|15|NA
CSAVDSGRYQDEQFF
TGCAGTGCTGTCGACAGTGGCCGTTACCAGGATGAGCAGTTCTTC
>TRBJ2-2|TRBV2|NA|13|NA
CASSRGRYGELFF
TGTGCCAGCAGCCGGGGGAGGTACGGGGAGCTGTTTTTT
>TRBJ2-7|TRBV4-2|NA|14|TRBD2
CASSQEGLVGWQYF
TGTGCCAGCAGCCAAGAGGGACTAGTGGGGTGGCAGTACTTC
>TRBJ2-3|TRBV13|many|14|NA
CAIPGLTPTDTQYF
TGTGCCATCCCGGGACTCACTCCCACAGATACGCAGTATTTT
>TRBJ1-2|TRBV7-2|NA|14|TRBD1
CASSLRTGGAGYTF
TGTGCCAGCAGCTTAAGGACAGGGGGCGCCGGCTACACCTTC
>TRBJ2-2|TRBV10-3|many|16|NA
CAISESGQANTGELFF
TGTGCCATCAGTGAGTCGGGGCAGGCGAACACCGGGGAGCTGTTTTTT
>TRBJ2-6|TRBV4-3|many|16|NA
CASSQVGGSGANVLTF
TGCGCCAGCAGCCAAGTAGGGGGCTCTGGGGCCAACGTCCTGACTTTC
>TRBJ2-5|TRBV7-2|NA|17|TRBD2
CASSSPRLAGTQETQYF
TGTGCCAGCAGCTCCCCGAGACTAGCGGGGACCCAAGAGACCCAGTACTTC
>TRBJ2-1|TRBV7-9|NA|17|TRBD2
CASSSWTSGPPYNEQFF
TGTGCCAGCAGCTCCTGGACTAGCGGCCCGCCCTACAATGAGCAGTTCTTC
>TRBJ2-5|TRBV28|few|18|NA
CASSLGSIHVAFQETQYF
TGTGCCAGCAGCTTAGGGTCCATCCATGTTGCGTTCCAAGAGACCCAGTACTTC
>TRBJ2-1|TRBV7-2|few|14|NA
CASSPYNAYNEQFF
TGTGCCAGCAGCCCTTACAACGCCTACAATGAGCAGTTCTTC
>TRBJ2-7|TRBV30|NA|15|TRBD2
CAWSSSGTIVYEQYF
TGTGCCTGGAGCAGCTCCGGGACTATTGTCTACGAGCAGTACTTC
>TRBJ2-7|TRBV15|many|14|TRBD2
CATSRLAGLSEQYF
TGTGCCACCAGCAGACTAGCGGGTCTATCCGAGCAGTACTTC
>TRBJ2-7|TRBV20-1|NA|12|NA
CSATGASYEQYF
TGCAGTGCCACCGGGGCCTCCTACGAGCAGTACTTC
>TRBJ2-3|TRBV11-2|few|16|TRBD2
CASSRAAGGIGDTQYF
TGTGCCAGCAGCCGCGCGGCGGGAGGGATTGGGGATACGCAGTATTTT
>TRBJ2-5|TRBV28|many|16|TRBD2
CASSKFGTSGKETQYF
TGTGCCAGCAGCAAGTTTGGGACTAGCGGGAAAGAGACCCAGTACTTC